The 11 T cell receptor beta chains below come from one sample, sequenced in a study of Tregs in tolerant kidney transplant recipients. Assay: immunoSEQ multiplex PCR; the TCRdb copy retains only in-frame clones and omits some. This sample's clone table lists tens of thousands of clones. The starting material was CD4+ T cells from blood, obtained before the transplant. Source of these receptors: a human donor who received a combined kidney and bone marrow transplant.

Turning to this clone: The read finishes 3 residues shy of the CDR3 end, and the germline J gene is used to complete it. The gene calls are TRBV7-6 and TRBJ1-2; the match to TRBD1 covers 11 bases. The CDR3 loop spans 13 amino acids. Per germline, CDR1 SGHVS and CDR2 FNYEAQ. J lost 7 bases, V lost 8 bases, and 6 bases had no gene match. This chain's CDR3 is CASGDRGLFGYTF. The covered CDR3 bases are TGTGCCAGCGGGGACAGGGGGTTATTTGGC.

Worth noting for this clone: The read halts 3 residues ahead of the CDR3 end, with the missing end drawn from the germline J gene. The V gene is TRBV5-4, the J gene TRBJ1-4, with 9 bases matching TRBD1. There are 14 residues in the CDR3. Germline values: CDR1 SGHNT, CDR2 YYREEE (reference sequence). Unmatched junction bases numbered 6, after V lost 4 bases and J lost 8 bases. Partial CDR3 DNA: TGTGCCAGCAGCCTGGACAGGGGCAAGGAAAAA. It codes for CASSLDRGKEK. The entire CDR3 protein reads CASSLDRGKEKLFF.

CDR3 amino acids: CASSFSLQGDYEQYF. The CDR3 DNA, read in part, is TGCGCCAGCAGCTTCAGTCTACAGGGGGACTACGAG. The chain joins TRBV5-1 to TRBJ2-7; 8 nucleotides agree with TRBD1. The read ends 3 residues shy of where the CDR3 ends; the end is completed using the germline J gene. V shed 2 bases, J shed 3 bases, and the junction held 7 bases outside the gene matches. This CDR3 region has 15 residues. CDR1 and CDR2 from the germline V gene are SGHRS and YFSETQ.

As regards this clone: The CDR3 end falls 3 residues outside the read, so it is completed with the germline J gene. J is TRBJ2-3 and V is TRBV5-1; weak D call: TRBD1 (5 bases). Germline CDR1 is SGHRS and CDR2 is YFSETQ. The V end was cut by 2 bases, the J end by 3 bases, with 7 bases between. The CDR3 is 13 residues long. The covered CDR3 bases are TGCGCCAGCAGCTTAAAGGGGACAGATACG. Amino acids: CASSLKGTDT. The entire CDR3 is CASSLKGTDTQYF.

The part of the CDR3 DNA that was read is TGTGCCAGCTCACTGGACAGGGCTCACTATGGC. It codes for CASSLDRAHYG. The entire CDR3 is CASSLDRAHYGYTF. V is TRBV18 and J is TRBJ1-2, with 8 bases fitting TRBD1. Read coverage stops 3 residues before the CDR3 terminus; the germline J gene supplies the remainder. The CDR3 extends over 14 amino acids. Germline V gives CDR1 KGHSH, CDR2 LQKENI. V dropped 4 bases and J dropped 3; count of bases not matched to a gene: 4. Looking up the rest from reference TRBV18 and TRBJ1-2 gives the full variable domain: NAGVMQNPRHLVRRRGQEARLRCSPMKGHSHVYWYRQLPEEGLKFMVYLQKENIIDESGMPKERFSAEFPKEGPSILRIQQVVRGDSAAYFCASSLDRAHYGYTFGSGTRLTVV.

Details on this clone: The read stops 3 residues short of the end of the CDR3; the missing end is completed from the germline J gene. This rearrangement joins TRBV20-1 to TRBJ1-2, with 9 nucleotides matching TRBD1. The CDR3 consists of 15 residues. Germline lookup yields CDR1 DFQATT and CDR2 SNEGSKA (reference sequence). The junction had 8 bases not matched to a gene; V was cut back by 2 bases and J by 4 bases. The CDR3 sequence is CSARSQGQGFYGYTF. The CDR3 bases that were read are TGCAGTGCTAGATCCCAGGGACAGGGTTTCTATGGC.

About this clone: Read sequence stops 3 residues before the CDR3 end, and the germline J gene provides the missing end. J is TRBJ1-1 and V is TRBV5-1; TRBD1 aligns across 7 bases. The J segment lost 6 bases and the V segment lost 2 bases, leaving 4 bases of the junction unmatched. Per the germline V gene, CDR1 is SGHRS and CDR2 is YFSETQ. The CDR3 extends over 13 amino acids. This chain's CDR3 is CASSLSTGPEAFF. The CDR3 DNA, read in part, is TGCGCCAGCAGCTTATCGACAGGGCCTGAA.

As to this clone: The read terminates 3 residues ahead of where the CDR3 ends, so the germline J gene completes it. The chain couples TRBV29-1 to TRBJ2-3, with 9 bases lining up with TRBD2. The CDR3 is 15 amino acids. Germline CDR1 and CDR2: SQVTM and ANQGSEA. The trim removed 7 bases at V and 2 bases at J, leaving 10 bases unmatched. Incomplete CDR3 DNA: TGCAGCGCTGAGGAGCCTAGCGGGAACACAGATACG. Its translation: CSAEEPSGNTDT. The entire CDR3 is CSAEEPSGNTDTQYF.

As for this clone: The DNA ends 3 residues before the CDR3 does, and the rest of the CDR3 is filled in from the germline J gene. The chain is built from TRBV29-1 and TRBJ1-1, with 7 bases aligning to TRBD1. Losses at the gene ends were 2 bases for V and 6 bases for J; bases not matched to a gene: 12. The germline gives CDR1 SQVTM, CDR2 ANQGSEA. This CDR3 spans 15 amino acids. This chain's CDR3 is CSVESVERQGAEAFF. The sequenced part of the CDR3 DNA is TGCAGCGTTGAATCGGTGGAACGACAGGGCGCTGAA.

Points on this clone: The CDR3 goes on 3 residues after the read ends, and that part is filled in from the germline J gene. This chain uses TRBV7-9 with TRBJ1-4; 11 bases are a match to TRBD1. Germline V gene data show CDR1 as SEHNR and CDR2 as FQNEAQ (reference sequence). The length of the CDR3 is 14 residues. The V segment lost 5 bases and the J segment 6 bases; nucleotides outside the gene matches: 2. CDR3 DNA, as far as it was read: TGTGCCAGCAGCAGGGACAGGGGGGATGAAAAA. As protein: CASSRDRGDEK. The entire CDR3 reads CASSRDRGDEKLFF.

Concerning this clone itself: The read terminates 3 residues ahead of where the CDR3 ends, so the germline J gene completes it. The chain couples TRBV19 to TRBJ1-3, with a tentative D call TRBD1 (6 bases). This CDR3 has 15 amino acids. The V end was cut by 6 bases, the J end by 0 bases, with 12 bases between. Germline V gene sequence: CDR1 LNHDA, CDR2 SQIVND (reference sequence). The sequenced CDR3 bases are TGTGCCAGTAGGCCGACAGGTTCCTCTGGAAACACC. This sequence encodes CASRPTGSSGNT. The whole CDR3 reads CASRPTGSSGNTIYF.